The TCR beta chain described here comes from a study of blood T cell repertoires in COVID-19. Overall study context: Italy, Spain and the United States were the sources of the convalescent and acute COVID-19 samples. PBMCs, B-cell-depleted T cells, or T cells were the source of the cDNA or gDNA that made up the material.

In the authors' methods: Amplifying reference gene primers gave estimates of nucleated cell counts. Assay used: immunoSEQ multiplex PCR; TCRdb lists only in-frame clones, some missing. That table furnishes V, J and clone size, whereas the DNA furnished D and trimming. The sample comprises around 100,000 clones, roughly nine tenths of which are singletons, and about 1.8% rests with the top ten. The CDR3 length is 15 residues. CDR1 is MGHRA and CDR2 is YSYEKL in the germline V gene. Trimming at V came to 1 base and at J to 2 bases, leaving 5 bases not matched to a gene. Input material: peripheral blood. The chain couples TRBV4-1 to TRBJ2-7, with 7 bases identical to TRBD2. This receptor was taken from a human donor with active COVID-19. The donor label of this sample is uncertain. CDR3 nucleotides: TGCGCCAGCAGCCAAGCGCGGGCGGGGGCCTACGAGCAGTACTTC. It codes for CASSQARAGAYEQYF.